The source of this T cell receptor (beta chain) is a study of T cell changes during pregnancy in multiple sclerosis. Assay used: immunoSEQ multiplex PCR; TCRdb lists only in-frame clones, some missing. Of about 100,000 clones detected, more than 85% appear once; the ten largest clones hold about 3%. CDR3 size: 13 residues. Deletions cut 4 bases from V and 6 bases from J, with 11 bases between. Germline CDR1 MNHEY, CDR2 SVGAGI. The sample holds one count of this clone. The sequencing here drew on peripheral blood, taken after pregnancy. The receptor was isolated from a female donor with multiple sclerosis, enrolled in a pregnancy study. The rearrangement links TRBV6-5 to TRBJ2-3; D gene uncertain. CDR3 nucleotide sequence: TGTGCCAGCAGTTTGGTAGCTGGGGATACGCAGTATTTT. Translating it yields CASSLVAGDTQYF.